This T cell receptor (beta chain) was recovered during a study of T cell responses to AZD1222 COVID-19 vaccine. Using immunoSEQ multiplex PCR, the repertoire was profiled, and TCRdb retains in-frame clones only, with some absent. Of under 200,000 clones listed, about 91% are singletons. V lost 0 bases and J lost 1, with 6 bases in between. From germline, CDR1 is LGHNA and CDR2 YNFKEQ. The CDR3 covers 14 residues. The J gene is TRBJ1-1, the V gene TRBV4-2; D remains ambiguous. The clonotype originates from an adult who received the AZD1222 COVID-19 vaccine. This material consisted of peripheral blood, taken 28 days after the second AZD1222 dose. The DNA for the CDR3 is TGTGCCAGCAGCCAAGATCGCGGGAACACTGAAGCTTTCTTT. It codes for CASSQDRGNTEAFF.